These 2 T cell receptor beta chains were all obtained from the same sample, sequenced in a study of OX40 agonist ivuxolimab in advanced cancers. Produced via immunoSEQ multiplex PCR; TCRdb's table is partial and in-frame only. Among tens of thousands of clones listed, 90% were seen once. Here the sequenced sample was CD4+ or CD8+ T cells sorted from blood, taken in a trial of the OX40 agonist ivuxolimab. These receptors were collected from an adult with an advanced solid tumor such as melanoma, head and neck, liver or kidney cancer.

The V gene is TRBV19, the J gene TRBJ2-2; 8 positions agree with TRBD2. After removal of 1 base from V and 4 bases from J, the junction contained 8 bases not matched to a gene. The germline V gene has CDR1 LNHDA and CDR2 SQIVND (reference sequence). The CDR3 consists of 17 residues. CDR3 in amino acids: CASSIARGGRVTGELFF. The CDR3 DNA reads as TGTGCCAGTAGTATAGCACGGGGGGGCCGAGTCACCGGGGAGCTGTTTTTT.

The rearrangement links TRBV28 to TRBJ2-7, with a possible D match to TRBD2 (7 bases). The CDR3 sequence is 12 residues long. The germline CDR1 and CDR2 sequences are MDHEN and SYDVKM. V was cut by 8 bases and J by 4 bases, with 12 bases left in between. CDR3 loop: CASGGGRYEQYF. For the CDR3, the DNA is TGTGCCAGCGGGGGGGGCAGGTACGAGCAGTACTTC.